This T cell receptor beta chain was captured in a study of T cells in Graves' hyperthyroidism and ophthalmopathy. Template material for amplifying TCR beta CDR3 regions consisted of RNA transcripts. HTBI primers drove first-round RT-PCR of the TCR CDR3. TCRdb re-derived calls from the multiplex PCR reads in MiXCR, one entry per CDR3 protein. This sample has about 510,000 distinct CDR3 sequences, with over 45% found just once. Uncontrolled infection, other autoimmune disease, pregnancy or lactation barred patients from enrollment. Study-level findings and limits: Most thyroid clonotypes that were expanded above 0.001 also turned up in blood. In simple terms, a model built on 13 V-J features told ophthalmopathy apart from stable hyperthyroidism. The model anticipated ophthalmopathy a median about 7.1 months pre-onset.

The sample holds many counts of this clonotype. Its antigen is as yet unknown. In germline, CDR1 is SGHTA, CDR2 FQGTGA. V was shortened by 4 bases and J by 4 bases, with 4 bases between the two germline ends. The CDR3 totals 12 residues. The sequencing sample was made of peripheral blood or thyroid tissue (not recorded which). The chain carries TRBV7-3 and TRBJ2-2; no firm D call. The clonotype originates from an adult woman with Graves' disease, either hyperthyroidism or ophthalmopathy (not recorded which). The CDR3 nucleotides are TGTGCCAGCAGCTCCCCCACCGGGGAGCTGTTTTTT. Translated, it gives CASSSPTGELFF.